One sample yielded the 20 T cell receptor beta chains listed below, sequenced in a study of OX40 agonist ivuxolimab in advanced cancers. The library came from the immunoSEQ multiplex PCR assay. TCRdb stores this immuneACCESS table with in-frame sequences only. Part of the clones is absent; in the studies checked, under half of the shortfall reflects unresolved V genes, and no reason is known for the rest. The sample records about 70,000 clones, approximately 86% of which are singletons. The ten largest account for about 0.9% of the sample. The specimen comprised CD4+ or CD8+ T cells sorted from blood, sampled in a trial of the OX40 agonist ivuxolimab. These receptors were collected from an adult with an advanced solid tumor such as melanoma, head and neck, liver or kidney cancer.

The chain couples TRBV6-1 to TRBJ2-2, with TRBD1 identical over 7 bases. This CDR3 region has 15 residues. With 5 bases clipped from V and 6 bases from J, the junction kept 9 bases outside the gene matches. The V gene's germline CDR1 is MNHNS and CDR2 SASEGT. CDR3 DNA sequence: TGTGCCAGCAGTCCCCGTGGACAGGCCGCCGGGGAGCTGTTTTTT. Its translation is CASSPRGQAAGELFF.

V gene TRBV28 combines with J gene TRBJ2-7, with TRBD2 as a possible D gene (5 bases). The CDR3 runs to 14 residues. Looked up from germline, CDR1 is MDHEN and CDR2 is SYDVKM. V was trimmed by 5 bases and J by 1 base, leaving 12 bases between them. The CDR3 nucleotides are TGTGCCAGCAGTACCGCCCGGGGATCCTACGAGCAGTACTTC. Translated: CASSTARGSYEQYF.

The chain joins TRBV6-5 to TRBJ1-5; D is unresolved. The CDR3 covers 15 residues. In germline, CDR1 is MNHEY, CDR2 SVGAGI. The ends were cut back, 0 bases at V and 7 bases at J, with 13 bases in the middle. CDR3 sequence: CASSYSRVGRQPQHF. The CDR3 nucleotides read TGTGCCAGCAGTTACTCGCGAGTAGGGAGACAGCCCCAGCATTTT.

This clone was seen a few times. The rearrangement uses TRBV30 and TRBJ2-2; 7 bases are shared with TRBD1. The germline gives CDR1 GTSNPN, CDR2 SVGIG (reference sequence). The CDR3 loop spans 14 amino acids. V lost 3 bases to trimming and J lost 6 bases; unmatched junction nucleotides: 7. The CDR3 loop reads CAWSGIQGAGELFF. The CDR3 DNA sequence: TGTGCCTGGAGCGGAATCCAGGGGGCCGGGGAGCTGTTTTTT. Filled out from reference TRBV30 and TRBJ2-2, the complete variable domain reads SQTIHQWPATLVQPVGSPLSLECTVEGTSNPNLYWYRQAAGRGLQLLFYSVGIGQISSEVPQNLSASRPQDRQFILSSKKLLLSDSGFYLCAWSGIQGAGELFFGEGSRLTVL.

The V gene is TRBV19, the J gene TRBJ2-1; 10 positions match TRBD2. The ends lost 6 bases at V and 8 bases at J; junction bases unmatched: 7. The germline V gene encodes CDR1 LNHDA and CDR2 SQIVND (reference sequence). This CDR3 region has 14 residues. CDR3 nucleotides: TGTGCCAGTAGGTCTAGCGGGGGATCATATGAGCAGTTCTTC. This encodes CASRSSGGSYEQFF.

The table lists this clone with a few counts. The J gene is TRBJ1-6, the V gene TRBV7-8, with D possibly TRBD1 on 5 matching bases. Per the germline V gene, CDR1 is SGHVS and CDR2 is FQNEAQ. V lost 1 base to trimming and J lost 10 bases, with 14 bases between them. The CDR3 consists of 15 residues. CDR3 bases: TGTGCCAGCAGCTTAGATATGGGGACGGGGTCACCCCTCCACTTT. This codes for CASSLDMGTGSPLHF.

The J gene is TRBJ2-3, the V gene TRBV19; 10 nucleotides match TRBD1. The CDR3 has 16 residues. Germline V gene sequence: CDR1 LNHDA, CDR2 SQIVND (reference sequence). Trimming at V came to 6 bases and at J to 7 bases, leaving 13 bases not matched to a gene. CDR3 coding DNA: TGTGCCAGTAGCTACCTTTCCGGGACAGGGGAACATACGCAGTATTTT. This encodes CASSYLSGTGEHTQYF.

The chain couples TRBV7-2 to TRBJ2-2; 8 positions agree with TRBD2. This CDR3 is built from 14 residues. V was clipped by 5 bases and J by 4 bases; unmatched bases: 3. Germline CDR1 reads SGHTA; CDR2 reads FQGNSA. The DNA for the CDR3 is TGTGCCAGCAGCCAGGGACTAGGCACCGGGGAGCTGTTTTTT. This translates into CASSQGLGTGELFF. The full variable domain, in which reference TRBV7-2 and TRBJ2-2 provide the parts outside the CDR3, is GAGVSQSPSNKVTEKGKDVELRCDPISGHTALYWYRQSLGQGLEFLIYFQGNSAPDKSGLPSDRFSAERTGGSVSTLTIQRTQQEDSAVYLCASSQGLGTGELFFGEGSRLTVL.

Details on this clone: This specimen includes other DNA sequences encoding the same CDR3. The chain employs TRBV28 and TRBJ2-5; 8 bases are a match to TRBD2. The CDR3 contains 14 residues. V gave up 2 bases and J gave up 5 bases; unmatched junction bases: 4. Germline CDR1 reads MDHEN; CDR2 reads SYDVKM. The CDR3 sequence is CASSLSGRAETQYF. CDR3 nucleotide sequence: TGTGCCAGCAGTTTAAGCGGGAGAGCCGAGACCCAGTACTTC.

This chain uses TRBV7-9 with TRBJ2-1; D is perhaps TRBD1 (5 bases). V was shortened by 5 bases and J by 6 bases, with 23 bases between the two germline ends. CDR1 and CDR2 from the germline V gene are SEHNR and FQNEAQ (reference sequence). The CDR3 runs 17 residues. CDR3 DNA: TGTGCCAGCAGCCCCCGGCAGGGCCGAATCGTGTCCAATGAGCAGTTCTTC. Protein sequence: CASSPRQGRIVSNEQFF.

The chain joins TRBV18 to TRBJ1-1, with 9 bases matching TRBD1. J was trimmed by 4 bases and V by 1 base; bases with no gene match: 4. The CDR3 is 15 residues long. The V gene's germline CDR1 is KGHSH and CDR2 LQKENI. The CDR3, as DNA: TGTGCCAGCTCACCACGGACAGGGGAGGGCACTGAAGCTTTCTTT. Amino acid sequence: CASSPRTGEGTEAFF.

The chain employs TRBV30 and TRBJ1-6, with D uncertain. CDR1 GTSNPN and CDR2 SVGIG come from the germline V gene (reference sequence). CDR3 length: 14 amino acids. V lost 0 bases and J 0 bases, leaving 3 bases between the germline ends. CDR3 region: CAWSVSSYNSPLHF. The CDR3 DNA reads TGTGCCTGGAGTGTAAGCTCCTATAATTCACCCCTCCACTTT.

V and J are TRBV5-1 and TRBJ2-7; 7 bases are a match to TRBD1. After removal of 0 bases from V and 0 bases from J, the junction contained 3 bases not matched to a gene. The CDR3 has 15 residues. Germline assignment: CDR1 SGHRS and CDR2 YFSETQ. The CDR3, as DNA: TGCGCCAGCAGCTTGGACGCAGGGGGCTCCTACGAGCAGTACTTC. It specifies CASSLDAGGSYEQYF.

The V and J genes are TRBV2 and TRBJ2-7; TRBD1 or TRBD2 may be the D gene (5 bases each). The CDR3 spans 14 residues. Germline V gives CDR1 SNHLY, CDR2 FYNNEI. Trimming shortened V by 7 bases and J by 2 bases, and 15 bases separated the two germline ends. The CDR3 DNA sequence: TGTGCCAGCAACAGCCGGGACGTAGCCTACGAGCAGTACTTC. Protein product: CASNSRDVAYEQYF.

V is TRBV25-1 and J is TRBJ1-1; D gene uncertain. The CDR3 contains 12 residues. Trimming removed 6 bases from V and 1 base from J, with 6 bases in between. CDR1 and CDR2 (germline): MGHDK, SYGVNS. DNA of the CDR3: TGTGCCAGCAGAAACAAGAACACTGAAGCTTTCTTT. Residues: CASRNKNTEAFF.

The chain joins TRBV27 to TRBJ2-1; D is unclear. The germline gives CDR1 MNHEY, CDR2 SMNVEV (reference sequence). Trimming left V 3 bases short and J 10 bases short, with 7 bases between. This CDR3 has 11 residues. This CDR3 reads CASSFRLEQFF. The CDR3 coding sequence is TGTGCCAGCAGTTTTAGACTCGAGCAGTTCTTC.

The count of this clone is one. The CDR3 sequence is CASRAWGGGTDTQYF. CDR3 in DNA: TGTGCCAGCAGGGCTTGGGGGGGCGGCACAGATACGCAGTATTTT. The chain employs TRBV2 and TRBJ2-3; TRBD2 is a possible D gene (7 bases). V lost 6 bases, J lost 1 base, and 14 bases lay in between. Per the germline V gene, CDR1 is SNHLY and CDR2 is FYNNEI. This CDR3 is built from 15 residues.

The rearrangement links TRBV27 to TRBJ2-1; 9 bases agree with TRBD2. J was trimmed by 6 bases and V by 5 bases; bases with no gene match: 11. This CDR3 is built from 16 residues. The germline gives CDR1 MNHEY, CDR2 SMNVEV (reference sequence). This CDR3 reads CASSKHLAGVINEQFF. CDR3 bases: TGTGCCAGCAGTAAACACTTAGCGGGAGTAATCAATGAGCAGTTCTTC.

A few counts support this clone. The chain combines TRBV4-1 with TRBJ2-4; 8 bases are a match to TRBD1. From germline, CDR1 is MGHRA and CDR2 YSYEKL. The V and J ends lost 4 bases and 6 bases, in that order; junction bases with no gene match: 11. This CDR3 is 16 amino acids long. The CDR3 region has the DNA TGCGCCAGCAGCCCGATGGCAAGCAGGGGGCCAAACATTCAGTACTTC. Amino acid sequence: CASSPMASRGPNIQYF.

With regard to this clone: The same CDR3 also results from other DNA sequences found in this sample. The V gene is TRBV29-1, the J gene TRBJ1-2; TRBD1 matches at 9 bases. The CDR3 extends over 13 amino acids. V lost 6 bases to trimming and J lost 3 bases; unmatched junction nucleotides: 5. Germline assignment: CDR1 SQVTM and CDR2 ANQGSEA. Here the CDR3 DNA reads TGCAGCGTCCGACAGGGGGGGGACTATGGCTACACCTTC. The encoded protein is CSVRQGGDYGYTF.